These 8 T cell receptor beta chains were sequenced from one sample in a study of regulatory T cells in long-lasting Graves disease. Time point meaning: newly diagnosed GD, antithyroid drugs for less than 3 months. The TCR library was prepared using RNA isolated from PBMCs. Investigators prepared the TCR beta libraries by applying iRepertoire HTBI primers and Arm-PCR of CDR3 regions. TCRdb reanalysed the multiplex PCR reads using MiXCR and keeps one entry per CDR3 protein. The data show some 490,000 distinct CDR3 sequences, approximately 12% seen once. This sample also belongs to another study, concerning T cells in Graves' hyperthyroidism and ophthalmopathy.

The material sequenced was peripheral blood mononuclear cells (PBMCs), taken at new diagnosis, from a patient treated with antithyroid drugs. Receptor source: a woman aged 30 to 39 with Graves disease.

At least ten counts were recorded for this clonotype. V usage is TRBV2 and J usage is TRBJ1-1; no firm D call. The CDR3 sequence is 13 residues long. The germline V gene has CDR1 SNHLY and CDR2 FYNNEI. The V end was cut by 6 bases, the J end by 8 bases, with 16 bases between. The CDR3 reads CASRSTVRSEAFF. Written as DNA, the CDR3 is TGTGCCAGCAGATCAACCGTCCGGTCCGAAGCTTTCTTT.

This clonotype was seen ten or more times. The rearrangement links TRBV12-3 or TRBV12-4 to TRBJ2-5, with TRBD2 as a possible D gene (5 bases). This CDR3 is 14 amino acids long. Trimming cost V 3 bases and J 5 bases, with 13 bases left between them. As DNA, the CDR3 is TGTGCCAGCAGTTTGAGGCCCGGCGGGGAGACCCAGTACTTC. It specifies CASSLRPGGETQYF.

This clonotype came up a few times. A much larger clone differs from this one at a single base, so this may be a read error. This chain joins TRBV11-2 and TRBJ2-1; 10 positions agree with TRBD2. The CDR3 contains 17 residues. CDR1 is SGHAT, CDR2 FQNNGV, per germline. CDR3 protein: CASSFIGASGSRNEQLF. CDR3 DNA: TGTGCCAGCAGTTTCATTGGAGCTAGCGGGAGTAGAAATGAGCAGCTCTTC.

This clonotype showed up many times. The chain carries TRBV19 and TRBJ2-2; D unresolved. This CDR3 comprises 14 residues. The germline gives CDR1 LNHDA, CDR2 SQIVND (reference sequence). V lost 2 bases to trimming and J lost 5 bases, with 9 bases between them. The chain's CDR3 is CASSIRQTTGELFF. CDR3 in DNA: TGTGCCAGTAGTATACGCCAGACTACCGGGGAGCTGTTTTTT.

Ten or more counts support this clonotype. The chain combines TRBV6-4 with TRBJ2-6; the D is unclear. The CDR3 length is 16 residues. The ends were cut back, 3 bases at V and 0 bases at J, with 9 bases in the middle. The germline CDR1 and CDR2 sequences are MRHNA and SNTAGT. The CDR3 reads CASSEGPSSGANVLTF. For the CDR3, the DNA is TGTGCCAGCAGTGAGGGCCCAAGCTCTGGGGCCAACGTCCTGACTTTC.

This clonotype appeared a few times. This chain joins TRBV20-1 and TRBJ2-1, with 9 bases aligning to TRBD2. The CDR3 has 16 residues. CDR1 DFQATT and CDR2 SNEGSKA come from the germline V gene (reference sequence). V lost 0 bases and J lost 3; bases outside the gene matches: 6. In DNA form, the CDR3 reads TGCAGTGCTAGAGACCCTAGCGGGGTAGGCTACAATGAGCAGTTCTTC. It specifies CSARDPSGVGYNEQFF.

The table lists this clonotype with many counts. The V and J genes are TRBV7-2 and TRBJ2-3; D gene uncertain. The V gene lost 2 bases and the J gene lost 2 bases, with 11 bases spanning the gap. This CDR3 has 15 residues. CDR1 and CDR2 from the germline V gene are SGHTA and FQGNSA. For the CDR3, the DNA is TGTGCCAGCAGCTTAAATGGTTTCTACACAGATACGCAGTATTTT. It yields the protein CASSLNGFYTDTQYF.

The chain joins TRBV7-9 to TRBJ2-3; possible D gene TRBD2, 6 bases. V lost 1 base, J lost 6 bases, and 17 bases lay in between. Germline CDR1 SEHNR, CDR2 FQNEAQ (reference sequence). The CDR3 consists of 16 residues. The CDR3 sequence is CASSLGLRGAGDTQYF. As DNA, the CDR3 is TGTGCCAGCAGCTTAGGGCTGCGGGGAGCTGGGGATACGCAGTATTTT.